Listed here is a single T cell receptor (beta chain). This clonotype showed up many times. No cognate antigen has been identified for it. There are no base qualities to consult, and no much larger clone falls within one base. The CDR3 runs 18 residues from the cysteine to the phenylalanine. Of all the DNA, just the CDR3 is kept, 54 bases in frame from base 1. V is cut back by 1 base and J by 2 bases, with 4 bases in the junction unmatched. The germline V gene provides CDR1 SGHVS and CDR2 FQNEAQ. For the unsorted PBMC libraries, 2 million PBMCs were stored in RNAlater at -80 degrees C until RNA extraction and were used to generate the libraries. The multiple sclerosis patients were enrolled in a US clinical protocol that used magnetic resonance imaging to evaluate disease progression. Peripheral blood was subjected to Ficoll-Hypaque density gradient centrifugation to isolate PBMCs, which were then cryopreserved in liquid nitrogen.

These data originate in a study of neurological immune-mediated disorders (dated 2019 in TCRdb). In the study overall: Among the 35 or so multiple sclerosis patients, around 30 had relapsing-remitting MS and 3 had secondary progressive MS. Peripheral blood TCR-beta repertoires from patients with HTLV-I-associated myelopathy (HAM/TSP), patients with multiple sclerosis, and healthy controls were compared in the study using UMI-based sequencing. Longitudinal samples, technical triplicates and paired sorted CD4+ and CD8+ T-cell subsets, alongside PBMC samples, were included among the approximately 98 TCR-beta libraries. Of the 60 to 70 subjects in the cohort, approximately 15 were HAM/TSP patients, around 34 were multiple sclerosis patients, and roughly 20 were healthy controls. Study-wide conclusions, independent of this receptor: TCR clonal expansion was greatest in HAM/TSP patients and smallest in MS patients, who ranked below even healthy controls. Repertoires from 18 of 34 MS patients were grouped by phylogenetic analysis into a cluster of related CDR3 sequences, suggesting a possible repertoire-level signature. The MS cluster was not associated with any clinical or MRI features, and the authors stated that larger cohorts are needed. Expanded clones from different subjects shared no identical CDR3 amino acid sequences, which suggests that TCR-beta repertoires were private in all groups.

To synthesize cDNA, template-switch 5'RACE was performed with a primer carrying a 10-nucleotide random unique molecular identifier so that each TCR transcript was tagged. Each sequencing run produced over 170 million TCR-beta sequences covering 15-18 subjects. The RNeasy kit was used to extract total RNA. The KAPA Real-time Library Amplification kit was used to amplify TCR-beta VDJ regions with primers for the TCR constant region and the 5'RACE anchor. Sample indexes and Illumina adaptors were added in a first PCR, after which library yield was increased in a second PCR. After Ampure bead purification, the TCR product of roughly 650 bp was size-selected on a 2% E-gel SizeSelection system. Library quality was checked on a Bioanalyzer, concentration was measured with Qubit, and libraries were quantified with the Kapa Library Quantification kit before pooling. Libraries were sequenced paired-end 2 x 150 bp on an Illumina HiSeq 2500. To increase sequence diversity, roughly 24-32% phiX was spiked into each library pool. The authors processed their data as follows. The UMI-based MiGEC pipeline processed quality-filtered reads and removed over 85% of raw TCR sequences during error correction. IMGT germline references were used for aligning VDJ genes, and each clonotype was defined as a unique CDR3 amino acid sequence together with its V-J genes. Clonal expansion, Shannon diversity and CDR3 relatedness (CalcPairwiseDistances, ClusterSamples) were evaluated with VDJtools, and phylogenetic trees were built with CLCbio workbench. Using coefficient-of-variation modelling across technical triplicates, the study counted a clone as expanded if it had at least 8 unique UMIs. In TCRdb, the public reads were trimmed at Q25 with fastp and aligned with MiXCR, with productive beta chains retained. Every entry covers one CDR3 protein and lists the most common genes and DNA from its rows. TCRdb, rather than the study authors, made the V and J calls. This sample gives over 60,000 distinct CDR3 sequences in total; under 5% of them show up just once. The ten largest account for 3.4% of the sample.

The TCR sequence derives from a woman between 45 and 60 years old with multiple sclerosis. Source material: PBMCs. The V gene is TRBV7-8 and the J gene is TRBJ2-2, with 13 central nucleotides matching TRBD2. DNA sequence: TGTGCCAGCAGCTTAGGACTAGCGGGGGGCATAAACACCGGGGAGCTGTTTTTT. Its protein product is CASSLGLAGGINTGELFF. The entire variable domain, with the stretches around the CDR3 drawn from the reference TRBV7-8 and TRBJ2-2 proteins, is GAGVSQSPRYKVAKRGQDVALRCDPISGHVSLFWYQQALGQGPEFLTYFQNEAQLDKSGLPSDRFFAERPEGSVSTLKIQRTQQEDSAVYLCASSLGLAGGINTGELFFGEGSRLTVL.